The 3 T cell receptor beta chains below come from one sample, sequenced in a study of CD8 T cells in ankylosing spondylitis. MiXCR was run by TCRdb on the 5' RACE reads, yielding one entry per CDR3 protein. Here the sample spans under 300,000 distinct CDR3 sequences, around 9.2% being singletons. Sample: blood, either unsorted or a sorted T cell fraction (not recorded which). These receptors were obtained from a male donor with ankylosing spondylitis or in good health (not recorded which).

The table lists this clonotype with many counts. The rearrangement links TRBV5-1 to TRBJ2-7; D is uncertain. Germline CDR1 SGHRS, CDR2 YFSETQ. The CDR3 runs to 13 residues. Trimming pared 5 bases from V and 0 bases from J, leaving 9 bases between. In nucleotides, the CDR3 is TGCGCCAGCAGGTCAGAAAGCTCCTACGAGCAGTACTTC. It yields the protein CASRSESSYEQYF.

In its sample, this clonotype was seen many times. The chain joins TRBV12-3 or TRBV12-4 to TRBJ1-2, with D possibly TRBD1 on 5 matching bases. This CDR3 spans 17 amino acids. Trimming pared 5 bases from V and 7 bases from J, leaving 26 bases between. The CDR3 region is CASSPRQGRTSPSGYTF. CDR3 coding DNA: TGTGCCAGCAGTCCTCGGCAGGGACGCACCTCTCCTTCTGGCTACACCTTC.

The chain has TRBV7-9 and TRBJ2-5; maybe TRBD2 (6 bases). The V end lost 2 bases, the J end lost 2 bases, and 9 bases lay between the germline ends. Per the germline V gene, CDR1 is SEHNR and CDR2 is FQNEAQ (reference sequence). The CDR3 runs to 14 residues. CDR3 region: CASSLRAGQETQYF. For the CDR3, the DNA is TGTGCCAGCAGCTTACGGGCGGGGCAAGAGACCCAGTACTTC.